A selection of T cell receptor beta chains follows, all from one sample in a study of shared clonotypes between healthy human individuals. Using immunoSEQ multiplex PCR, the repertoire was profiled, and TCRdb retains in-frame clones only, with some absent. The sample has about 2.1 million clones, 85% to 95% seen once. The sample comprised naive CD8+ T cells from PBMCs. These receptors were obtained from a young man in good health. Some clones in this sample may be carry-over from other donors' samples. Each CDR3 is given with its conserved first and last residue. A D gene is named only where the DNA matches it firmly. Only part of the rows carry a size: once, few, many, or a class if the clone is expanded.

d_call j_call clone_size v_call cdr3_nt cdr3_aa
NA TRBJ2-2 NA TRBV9 TGTGCCAGCAGCCCGAGGCGGGGGGACAGACACACCGGGGAGCTGTTTTTT CASSPRRGDRHTGELFF
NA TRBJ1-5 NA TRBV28 TGTGCCAGCACCCAAAGTGGGGGGAGCAATCAGCCCCAGCATTTT CASTQSGGSNQPQHF
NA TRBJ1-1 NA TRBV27 TGTGCCAGCAGCCGGGGGGGGGTGGGCACTGAAGCTTTCTTT CASSRGGVGTEAFF
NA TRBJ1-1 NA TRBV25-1 TGTGCCAGCAGTGCGGGGGTCAACACTGAAGCTTTCTTT CASSAGVNTEAFF
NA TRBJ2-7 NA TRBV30 TGTGCCTGGAGTGAGGTGACAGAATCCTACGAGCAGTACTTC CAWSEVTESYEQYF
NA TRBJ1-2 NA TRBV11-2 TGTGCCAGCAGCGCGCGACAGCATCCCTATGGCTACACCTTC CASSARQHPYGYTF
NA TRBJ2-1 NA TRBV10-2 TGCGCCAGCAGTGAGTTGGAAATATGGCTAGCGCCTTACAATGAGCAGTTCTTC CASSELEIWLAPYNEQFF
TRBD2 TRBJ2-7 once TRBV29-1 TGCAGCGTTAGAGCCCCCGGGACTAGCAAGTCCTACGAGCAGTACTTC CSVRAPGTSKSYEQYF
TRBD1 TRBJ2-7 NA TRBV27 TGTGCCAGCAGTTTAAACTCGCCAGGGGGCCCCTACGAGCAGTACTTC CASSLNSPGGPYEQYF
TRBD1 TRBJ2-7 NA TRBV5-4 TGTGCCAGCAGCTTGGGCGGACAGGGGGCTCGGTCCTACGAGCAGTACTTC CASSLGGQGARSYEQYF
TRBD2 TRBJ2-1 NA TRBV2 TGTGCCAGCAGTGGAGGACTAGAAGTCGGTTCCTACAATGAGCAGTTCTTC CASSGGLEVGSYNEQFF
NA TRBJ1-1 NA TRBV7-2 TGTGCCAGCAGCTTCCTACAGAGAAGCACTGAAGCTTTCTTT CASSFLQRSTEAFF
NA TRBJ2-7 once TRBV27 TGTGCCAGCAGTTGGGGACCCTACGACGAGCAGTACTTC CASSWGPYDEQYF
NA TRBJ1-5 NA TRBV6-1 TGTGCCAGCAGTGAAGACGGGCAGGCTGGTCAGCCCCAGCATTTT CASSEDGQAGQPQHF
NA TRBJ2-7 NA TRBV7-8 TGTGCCAGCAGCTTAGCGCGGCAGGGGCCAACCTCCTACGAGCAGTACTTC CASSLARQGPTSYEQYF
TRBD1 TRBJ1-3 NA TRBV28 TGTGCCAGCAGCCTCGGGACAGGTTTCCCTGGAAACACCATATATTTT CASSLGTGFPGNTIYF
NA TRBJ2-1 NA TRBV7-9 TGTGCCAGCCGCCCTCCGTCTAGCACCAATGAGCAGTTCTTC CASRPPSSTNEQFF
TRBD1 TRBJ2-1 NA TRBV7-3 TGTGCCAGCAGCCTTACAGGGGGCTTCTACAATGAGCAGTTCTTC CASSLTGGFYNEQFF
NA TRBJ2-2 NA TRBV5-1 TGCGCCAGCAGCTTGATTGGGCTAGCTGACACCGGGGAGCTGTTTTTT CASSLIGLADTGELFF
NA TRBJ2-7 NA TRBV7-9 TGTGCCAGCAGCCCGGACAGAGGGGGGTACGAGCAGTACTTC CASSPDRGGYEQYF
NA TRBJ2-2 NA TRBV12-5 TGTGCTAGTGGTTTGTTCGTCACCGGGGAGCTGTTTTTT CASGLFVTGELFF
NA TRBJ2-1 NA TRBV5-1 TGCGCCAGCGGGGACGGGTGGGGAGATCTTAGTGAGCAGTTCTTC CASGDGWGDLSEQFF
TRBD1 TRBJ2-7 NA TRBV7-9 TGTGCCGTACTAGACAGGGTGGGGTACGAGCAGTACTTC CAVLDRVGYEQYF
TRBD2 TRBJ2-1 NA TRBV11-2 TGTGCCAGCAGCGCGACCCCGGGGCTAGCGGGATTCGATGAGCAGTTCTTC CASSATPGLAGFDEQFF
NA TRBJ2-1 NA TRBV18 TGTGCCAGCTCACCACCACCGGGGAGCTCCTACAATGAGCAGTTCTTC CASSPPPGSSYNEQFF